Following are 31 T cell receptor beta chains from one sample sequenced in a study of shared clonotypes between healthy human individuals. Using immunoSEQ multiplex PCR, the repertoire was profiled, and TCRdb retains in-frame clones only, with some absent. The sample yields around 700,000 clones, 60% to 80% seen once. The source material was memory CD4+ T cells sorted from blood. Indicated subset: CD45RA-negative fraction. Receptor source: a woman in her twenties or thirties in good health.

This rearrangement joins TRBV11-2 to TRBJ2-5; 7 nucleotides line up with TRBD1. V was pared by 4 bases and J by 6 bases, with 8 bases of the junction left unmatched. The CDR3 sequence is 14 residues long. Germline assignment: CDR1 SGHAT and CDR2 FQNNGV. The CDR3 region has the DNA TGTGCCAGCAGCTCGAGACAGGGTGGAAAGACCCAGTACTTC. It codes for CASSSRQGGKTQYF.

CDR3 residues: CASSLGTGTEQYF. The CDR3 bases are TGCGCCAGCAGCTTAGGGACAGGAACCGAGCAGTACTTC. This rearrangement joins TRBV5-1 to TRBJ2-7, with 8 bases fitting TRBD1. Trimming at V came to 2 bases and at J to 6 bases, leaving 4 bases not matched to a gene. CDR1 is SGHRS, CDR2 YFSETQ, per germline. This CDR3 has 13 residues.

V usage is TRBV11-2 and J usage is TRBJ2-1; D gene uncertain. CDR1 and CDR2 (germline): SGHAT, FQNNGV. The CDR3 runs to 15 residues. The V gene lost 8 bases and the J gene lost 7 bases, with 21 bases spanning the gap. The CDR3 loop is CASRVGLGILNEQFF. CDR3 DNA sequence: TGTGCCAGCCGAGTTGGGCTAGGTATATTAAATGAGCAGTTCTTC.

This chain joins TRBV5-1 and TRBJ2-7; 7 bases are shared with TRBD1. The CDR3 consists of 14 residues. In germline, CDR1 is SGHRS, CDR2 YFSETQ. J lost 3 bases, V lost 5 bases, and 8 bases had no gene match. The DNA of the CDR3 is TGCGCCAGCAGACTACAGGGGTCAAACTACGAGCAGTACTTC. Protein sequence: CASRLQGSNYEQYF.

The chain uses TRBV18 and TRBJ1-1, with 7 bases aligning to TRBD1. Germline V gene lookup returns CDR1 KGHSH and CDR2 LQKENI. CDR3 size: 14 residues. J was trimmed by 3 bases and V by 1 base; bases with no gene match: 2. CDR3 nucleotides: TGTGCCAGCTCACCACAGGGACAGCACACTGAAGCTTTCTTT. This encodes CASSPQGQHTEAFF.

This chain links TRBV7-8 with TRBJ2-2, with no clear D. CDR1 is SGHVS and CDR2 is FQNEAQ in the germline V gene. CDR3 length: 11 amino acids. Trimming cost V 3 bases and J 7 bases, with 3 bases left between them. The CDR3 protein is CASSLRGELFF. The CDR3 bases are TGTGCCAGCAGCTTGCGCGGGGAGCTGTTTTTT.

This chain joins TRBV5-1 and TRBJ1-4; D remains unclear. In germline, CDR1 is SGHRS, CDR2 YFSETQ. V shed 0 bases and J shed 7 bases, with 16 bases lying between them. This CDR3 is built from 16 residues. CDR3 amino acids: CASSLGNTGAGEKLFF. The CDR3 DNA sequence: TGCGCCAGCAGCTTGGGTAATACGGGCGCGGGTGAAAAACTGTTTTTT. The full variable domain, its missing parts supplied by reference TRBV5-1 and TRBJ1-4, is KAGVTQTPRYLIKTRGQQVTLSCSPISGHRSVSWYQQTPGQGLQFLFEYFSETQRNKGNFPGRFSGRQFSNSRSEMNVSTLELGDSALYLCASSLGNTGAGEKLFFGSGTQLSVL.

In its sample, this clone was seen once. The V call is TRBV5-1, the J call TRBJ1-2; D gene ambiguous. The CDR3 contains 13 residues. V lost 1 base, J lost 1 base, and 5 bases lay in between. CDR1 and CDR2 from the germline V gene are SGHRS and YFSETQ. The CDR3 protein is CASSLTVNYGYTF. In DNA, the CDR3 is TGCGCCAGCAGCTTGACAGTTAACTATGGCTACACCTTC.

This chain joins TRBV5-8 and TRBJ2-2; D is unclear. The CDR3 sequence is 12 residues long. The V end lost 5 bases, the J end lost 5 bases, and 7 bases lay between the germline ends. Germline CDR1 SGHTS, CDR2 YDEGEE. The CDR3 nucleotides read TGTGCCAGCAGACGACGGACCGGGGAGCTGTTTTTT. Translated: CASRRRTGELFF.

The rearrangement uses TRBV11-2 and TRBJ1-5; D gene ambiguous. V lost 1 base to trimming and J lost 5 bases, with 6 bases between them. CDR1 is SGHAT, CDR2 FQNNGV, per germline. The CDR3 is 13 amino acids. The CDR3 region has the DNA TGTGCCAGCAGCTTAGGGGCGGATCAGCCCCAGCATTTT. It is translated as CASSLGADQPQHF.

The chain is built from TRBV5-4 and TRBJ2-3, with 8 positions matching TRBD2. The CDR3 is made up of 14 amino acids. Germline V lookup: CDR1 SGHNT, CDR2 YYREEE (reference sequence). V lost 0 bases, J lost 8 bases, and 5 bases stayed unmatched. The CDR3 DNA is TGTGCCAGCAGCTTGGGACTAGCGCGGGGTACGCAGTATTTT. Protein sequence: CASSLGLARGTQYF.

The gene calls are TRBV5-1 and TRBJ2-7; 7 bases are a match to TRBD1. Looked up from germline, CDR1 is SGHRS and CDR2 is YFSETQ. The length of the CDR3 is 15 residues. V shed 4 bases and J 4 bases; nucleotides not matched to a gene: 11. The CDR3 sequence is CASSTGPGTEYEQYF. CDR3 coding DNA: TGCGCCAGCAGCACGGGCCCCGGGACAGAGTACGAGCAGTACTTC.

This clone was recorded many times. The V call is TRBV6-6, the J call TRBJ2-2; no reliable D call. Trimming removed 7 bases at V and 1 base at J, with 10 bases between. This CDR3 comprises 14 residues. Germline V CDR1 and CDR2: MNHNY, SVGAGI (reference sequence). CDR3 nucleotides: TGTGCCAGCAAGGTTCGGCGGAACACCGGGGAGCTGTTTTTT. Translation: CASKVRRNTGELFF.

The chain's CDR3 is CASRMGQNNQPQHF. The DNA of the CDR3 is TGTGCCAGCAGGATGGGACAGAACAATCAGCCCCAGCATTTT. The chain uses TRBV6-5 and TRBJ1-5; 7 positions agree with TRBD1. After removal of 6 bases from V and 3 bases from J, the junction contained 5 bases not matched to a gene. The germline CDR1 and CDR2 sequences are MNHEY and SVGAGI. The CDR3 contains 14 residues.

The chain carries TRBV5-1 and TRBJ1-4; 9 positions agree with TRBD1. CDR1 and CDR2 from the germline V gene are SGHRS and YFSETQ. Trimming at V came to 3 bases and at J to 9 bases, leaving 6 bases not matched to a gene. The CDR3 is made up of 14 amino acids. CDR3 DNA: TGCGCCAGCAGCTACCGGGACAGGGACCAAAAACTGTTTTTT. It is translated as CASSYRDRDQKLFF.

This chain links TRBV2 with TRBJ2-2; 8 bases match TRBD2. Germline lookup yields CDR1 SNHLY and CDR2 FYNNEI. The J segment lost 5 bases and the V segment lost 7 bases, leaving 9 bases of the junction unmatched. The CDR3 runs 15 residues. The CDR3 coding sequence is TGTGCCAGCACCGGCGGGACTAGTCGGACCGGGGAGCTGTTTTTT. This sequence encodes CASTGGTSRTGELFF.

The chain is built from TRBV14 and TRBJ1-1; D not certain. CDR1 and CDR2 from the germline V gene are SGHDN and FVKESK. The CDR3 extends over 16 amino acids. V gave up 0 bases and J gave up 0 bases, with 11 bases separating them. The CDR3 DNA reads TGTGCCAGCAGCCAAGATCTGGGCATTATGAACACTGAAGCTTTCTTT. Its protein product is CASSQDLGIMNTEAFF.

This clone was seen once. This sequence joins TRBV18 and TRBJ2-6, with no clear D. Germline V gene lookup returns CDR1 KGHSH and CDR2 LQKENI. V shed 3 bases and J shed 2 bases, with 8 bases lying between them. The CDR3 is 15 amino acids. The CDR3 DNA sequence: TGTGCCAGCTCACCTACTATAACTGGGGCCAACGTCCTGACTTTC. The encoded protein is CASSPTITGANVLTF. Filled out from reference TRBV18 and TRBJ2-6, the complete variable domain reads NAGVMQNPRHLVRRRGQEARLRCSPMKGHSHVYWYRQLPEEGLKFMVYLQKENIIDESGMPKERFSAEFPKEGPSILRIQQVVRGDSAAYFCASSPTITGANVLTFGAGSRLTVL.

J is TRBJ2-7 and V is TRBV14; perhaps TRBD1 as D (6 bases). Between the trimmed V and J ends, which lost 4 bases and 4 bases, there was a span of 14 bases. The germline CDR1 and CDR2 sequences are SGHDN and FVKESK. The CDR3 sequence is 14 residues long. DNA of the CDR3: TGTGCCAGCAGCCCGACAGGTTTGGCATACGAGCAGTACTTC. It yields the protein CASSPTGLAYEQYF.

For the CDR3, the DNA is TGTGCCAGCTCCCTACGGCGAGACACTGAAGCTTTCTTT. Amino acid sequence: CASSLRRDTEAFF. The chain is built from TRBV18 and TRBJ1-1; D gene uncertain. CDR3 length: 13 residues. V gave up 6 bases and J gave up 3 bases, with 11 bases separating them. Germline V gene lookup returns CDR1 KGHSH and CDR2 LQKENI. Full variable domain (outside the CDR3, taken from reference TRBV18 and TRBJ1-1): NAGVMQNPRHLVRRRGQEARLRCSPMKGHSHVYWYRQLPEEGLKFMVYLQKENIIDESGMPKERFSAEFPKEGPSILRIQQVVRGDSAAYFCASSLRRDTEAFFGQGTRLTVV.

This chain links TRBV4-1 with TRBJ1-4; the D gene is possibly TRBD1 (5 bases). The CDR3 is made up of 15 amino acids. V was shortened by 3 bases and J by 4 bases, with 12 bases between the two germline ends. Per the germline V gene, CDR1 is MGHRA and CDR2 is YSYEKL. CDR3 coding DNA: TGCGCCAGCAGCCAGGGACCAGGGTATAATGAAAAACTGTTTTTT. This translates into CASSQGPGYNEKLFF.

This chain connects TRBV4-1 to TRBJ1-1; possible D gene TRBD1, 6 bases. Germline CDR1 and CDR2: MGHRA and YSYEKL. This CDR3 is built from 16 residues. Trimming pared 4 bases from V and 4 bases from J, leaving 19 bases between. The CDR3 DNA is TGCGCCAGCAGCCGTGCGTGGGTTGAGGGGGTCACTGAAGCTTTCTTT. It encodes CASSRAWVEGVTEAFF.

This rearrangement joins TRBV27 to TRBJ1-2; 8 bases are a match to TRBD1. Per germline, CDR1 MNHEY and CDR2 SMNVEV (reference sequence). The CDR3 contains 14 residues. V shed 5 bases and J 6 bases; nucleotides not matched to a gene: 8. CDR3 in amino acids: CASSPPGRGHGYTF. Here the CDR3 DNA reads TGTGCCAGCAGTCCCCCCGGCAGGGGGCATGGCTACACCTTC.

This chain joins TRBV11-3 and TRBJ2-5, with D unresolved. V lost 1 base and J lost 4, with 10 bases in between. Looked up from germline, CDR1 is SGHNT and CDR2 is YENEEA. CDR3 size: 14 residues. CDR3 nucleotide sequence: TGTGCCAGCAGCTTAGTGATCGGTCTAGAGACCCAGTACTTC. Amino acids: CASSLVIGLETQYF.

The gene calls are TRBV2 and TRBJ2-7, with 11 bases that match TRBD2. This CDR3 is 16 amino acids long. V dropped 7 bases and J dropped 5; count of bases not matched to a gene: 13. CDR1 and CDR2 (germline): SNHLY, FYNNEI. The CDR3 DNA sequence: TGTGCCAGCACCCTACTAGCGGGAGCTTATAGCCACGAGCAGTACTTC. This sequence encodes CASTLLAGAYSHEQYF.

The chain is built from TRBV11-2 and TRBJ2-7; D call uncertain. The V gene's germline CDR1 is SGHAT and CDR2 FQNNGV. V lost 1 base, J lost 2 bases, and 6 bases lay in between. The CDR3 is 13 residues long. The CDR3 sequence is CASSLVQPYEQYF. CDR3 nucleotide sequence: TGTGCCAGCAGCTTAGTACAGCCCTACGAGCAGTACTTC. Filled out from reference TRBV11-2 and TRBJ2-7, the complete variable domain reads EAGVAQSPRYKIIEKRQSVAFWCNPISGHATLYWYQQILGQGPKLLIQFQNNGVVDDSQLPKDRFSAERLKGVDSTLKIQPAKLEDSAVYLCASSLVQPYEQYFGPGTRLTVT.

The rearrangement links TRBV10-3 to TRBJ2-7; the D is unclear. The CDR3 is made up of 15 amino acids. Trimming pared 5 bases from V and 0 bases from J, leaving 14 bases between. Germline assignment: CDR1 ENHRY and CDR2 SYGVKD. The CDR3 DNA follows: TGTGCCATCAGTTCCGCCGCTTGGAGCTCCTACGAGCAGTACTTC. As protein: CAISSAAWSSYEQYF.

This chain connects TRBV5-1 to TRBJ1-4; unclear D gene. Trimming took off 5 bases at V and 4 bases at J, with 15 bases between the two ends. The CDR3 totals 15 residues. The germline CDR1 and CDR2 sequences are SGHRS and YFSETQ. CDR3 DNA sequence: TGCGCCAGCAGACGGCAGGACCGAATTAATGAAAAACTGTTTTTT. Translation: CASRRQDRINEKLFF.

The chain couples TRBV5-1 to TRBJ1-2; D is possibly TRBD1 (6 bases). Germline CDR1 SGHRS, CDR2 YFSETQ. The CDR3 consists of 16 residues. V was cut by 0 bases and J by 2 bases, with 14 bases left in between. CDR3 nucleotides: TGCGCCAGCAGCTTGGAGGGGGGGTCCGCGAACTATGGCTACACCTTC. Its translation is CASSLEGGSANYGYTF.

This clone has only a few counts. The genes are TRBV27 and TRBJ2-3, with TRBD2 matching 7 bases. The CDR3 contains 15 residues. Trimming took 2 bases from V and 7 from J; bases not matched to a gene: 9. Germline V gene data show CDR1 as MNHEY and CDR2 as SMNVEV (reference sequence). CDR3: CASSLMLASGNTQYF. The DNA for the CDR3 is TGTGCCAGCAGTTTAATGTTGGCTAGCGGAAATACGCAGTATTTT.

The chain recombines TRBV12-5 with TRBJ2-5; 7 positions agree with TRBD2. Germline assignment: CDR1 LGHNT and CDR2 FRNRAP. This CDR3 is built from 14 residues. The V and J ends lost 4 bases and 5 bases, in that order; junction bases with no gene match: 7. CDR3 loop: CASGSGLEGETQYF. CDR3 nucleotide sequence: TGTGCTAGTGGTTCCGGACTAGAAGGCGAGACCCAGTACTTC.